The rows below give T cell receptor beta chains drawn from one sample of a study of cytomegalovirus exposure and HLA in healthy donors. Data came from immunoSEQ multiplex PCR; TCRdb stores just in-frame clones and leaves some out. There are some 110,000 clones in the sample; around three fifths occur only once, and roughly 8.6% lies in the top ten. The sample taken for sequencing was PBMCs. The receptors come from a woman between 40 and 55 years old in good health and CMV-seropositive. The CDR3 runs from the conserved cysteine through the conserved F or W. D genes are given only for firm matches. Rows may omit the clone size; those that give it use once, few, many or a size class.

NA	once	TRBV5-4	TRBJ1-2	14	CASSLELAAEGYTF	TGTGCCAGCAGCTTGGAACTTGCGGCGGAGGGCTACACCTTC
TRBD1	NA	TRBV5-4	TRBJ1-1	15	CASSLGQGGNTEAFF	TGTGCCAGCAGCTTGGGACAGGGGGGCAACACTGAAGCTTTCTTT
NA	NA	TRBV5-1	TRBJ2-3	13	CASSLSGGGAQYF	TGCGCCAGCAGCTTGTCGGGTGGGGGCGCGCAGTATTTT
NA	NA	TRBV5-4	TRBJ2-3	14	CASSLSQGTDTQYF	TGTGCCAGCAGCTTGTCCCAGGGCACAGATACGCAGTATTTT
NA	NA	TRBV5-1	TRBJ2-1	18	CASSLNPGTKDSYNEQFF	TGCGCCAGCAGCTTGAACCCCGGGACAAAAGACTCCTACAATGAGCAGTTCTTC
NA	NA	TRBV28	TRBJ2-7	12	CASSYRVYEQYF	TGTGCCAGCAGTTACAGGGTTTACGAGCAGTACTTC
TRBD1	NA	TRBV2	TRBJ1-1	14	CASSPDRASAEAFF	TGTGCCAGCAGTCCAGACAGGGCTTCCGCTGAAGCTTTCTTT
TRBD1	few	TRBV2	TRBJ1-5	15	CASSEGDRKDQPQHF	TGTGCCAGCAGTGAAGGGGACAGAAAAGATCAGCCCCAGCATTTT
TRBD2	few	TRBV6-1	TRBJ2-5	15	CASSELAGKQETQYF	TGTGCCAGCAGTGAGCTAGCGGGGAAACAAGAGACCCAGTACTTC
NA	few	TRBV9	TRBJ2-1	12	CASSGSYGEQFF	TGTGCCAGCAGCGGCAGTTATGGTGAGCAGTTCTTC
TRBD2	NA	TRBV7-9	TRBJ2-7	14	CASSSSGTRREQYF	TGTGCCAGCAGCTCTAGCGGGACCAGGCGCGAGCAGTACTTC
NA	NA	TRBV11-2	TRBJ2-3	16	CASSLAFTSPTDTQYF	TGTGCCAGCAGCTTAGCCTTCACTTCCCCCACAGATACGCAGTATTTT
TRBD2	few	TRBV7-6	TRBJ2-2	17	CASSSTSGGDNTGELFF	TGTGCCAGCAGCTCGACTAGCGGGGGGGATAACACCGGGGAGCTGTTTTTT
TRBD2	NA	TRBV29-1	TRBJ2-3	16	CSVDGGGQGSTDTQYF	TGCAGCGTTGACGGGGGGGGGCAGGGAAGCACAGATACGCAGTATTTT
NA	NA	TRBV18	TRBJ2-3	13	CASSPPGADTQYF	TGTGCCAGCTCACCCCCCGGGGCAGATACGCAGTATTTT
NA	NA	TRBV11-2	TRBJ1-1	15	CASSLGVRADTEAFF	TGTGCCAGCAGCTTAGGGGTCAGGGCGGACACTGAAGCTTTCTTT
NA	NA	TRBV4-1	TRBJ2-2	17	CASSQEFRTANTGELFF	TGCGCCAGCAGCCAAGAATTCCGAACAGCGAACACCGGGGAGCTGTTTTTT
TRBD2	NA	TRBV9	TRBJ2-3	15	CASSALAGDRDTQYF	TGTGCCAGCAGCGCCTTAGCGGGGGATAGGGATACGCAGTATTTT
TRBD2	NA	TRBV9	TRBJ2-2	15	CASSVTERETGELFF	TGTGCCAGCAGCGTAACGGAGCGGGAGACCGGGGAGCTGTTTTTT
TRBD1	NA	TRBV27	TRBJ1-5	14	CASGQGARNQPQHF	TGTGCCAGCGGACAGGGGGCACGCAATCAGCCCCAGCATTTT
TRBD1	NA	TRBV5-1	TRBJ1-2	14	CATHTGQGAYGYTF	TGCGCCACTCACACCGGACAGGGGGCCTATGGCTACACCTTC
NA	NA	TRBV7-9	TRBJ1-1	16	CASSLGFSGADTEAFF	TGTGCCAGCAGCTTGGGATTTTCAGGGGCGGACACTGAAGCTTTCTTT
NA	NA	TRBV15	TRBJ1-1	14	CATSRDSGPGEAFF	TGTGCCACCAGCAGAGATAGTGGCCCGGGAGAAGCTTTCTTT
NA	NA	TRBV6-5	TRBJ1-2	13	CASSYQEDYGYTF	TGTGCCAGCAGTTACCAGGAAGACTATGGCTACACCTTC
TRBD1	few	TRBV19	TRBJ1-5	15	CASRPTGRDNQPQHF	TGTGCCAGTAGACCGACAGGGAGAGACAATCAGCCCCAGCATTTT
TRBD1	NA	TRBV30	TRBJ1-2	14	CAWRGDSTNYGYPF	TGTGCCTGGAGGGGGGACAGTACTAACTATGGCTACCCCTTC
TRBD1	NA	TRBV19	TRBJ2-7	14	CASSHLGTAYEQYF	TGTGCCAGTAGTCACCTCGGGACAGCCTACGAGCAGTACTTC
TRBD2	NA	TRBV19	TRBJ2-1	16	CASSLRASGAGNEQFF	TGTGCCAGTAGCCTGCGAGCTTCAGGAGCGGGAAATGAGCAGTTCTTC
NA	NA	TRBV13	TRBJ1-3	17	CASSLEGLGSSGNTIYF	TGTGCCAGCAGCTTAGAAGGTCTTGGGAGCTCTGGAAACACCATATATTTT
NA	few	TRBV12-5	TRBJ2-1	18	CASGLDSLRSSSYNEQFF	TGTGCTAGTGGTTTGGATTCCTTGCGGAGTAGCTCCTACAATGAGCAGTTCTTC
TRBD2	once	TRBV6-1	TRBJ2-1	15	CASILGGGSVGEQFF	TGTGCCAGCATCCTGGGGGGGGGTTCTGTAGGGGAGCAGTTCTTC
TRBD2	NA	TRBV7-2	TRBJ2-5	17	CASSLEGLEVWQETQYF	TGTGCCAGCAGCTTAGAAGGACTAGAGGTTTGGCAAGAGACCCAGTACTTC
NA	NA	TRBV7-9	TRBJ1-4	14	CASSRDIGGEKLFF	TGTGCCAGCAGCCGCGACATTGGGGGGGAAAAACTGTTTTTT
NA	NA	TRBV2	TRBJ2-2	13	CASSEEVTEELFF	TGTGCCAGCAGTGAGGAGGTCACCGAGGAGCTGTTTTTT
TRBD1	NA	TRBV28	TRBJ1-5	14	CASSYTQGRQPQHF	TGTGCCAGCAGCTATACACAGGGGAGGCAGCCCCAGCATTTT
NA	NA	TRBV19	TRBJ2-4	14	CASSILGGKNIQYF	TGTGCCAGTAGTATTTTGGGGGGCAAAAACATTCAGTACTTC
TRBD2	few	TRBV5-1	TRBJ2-1	16	CASRLGLASGRTEQFF	TGCGCCAGCAGACTTGGGTTGGCTAGCGGGAGGACTGAGCAGTTCTTC
NA	NA	TRBV9	TRBJ1-3	15	CASSVEDISGNTIYF	TGTGCCAGCAGCGTAGAGGACATCTCTGGAAACACCATATATTTT
TRBD2	NA	TRBV7-3	TRBJ2-2	17	CASSLGAAGDEDGELFF	TGTGCCAGCAGCTTAGGCGCGGCGGGAGATGAGGACGGGGAGCTGTTTTTT
NA	NA	TRBV9	TRBJ1-4	14	CASNPTGYNEKLFF	TGTGCCAGCAACCCTACAGGGTATAATGAAAAACTGTTTTTT
TRBD2	NA	TRBV9	TRBJ2-1	15	CASTRSGGGYNEQFF	TGTGCCAGCACACGCAGCGGGGGGGGCTACAATGAGCAGTTCTTC
TRBD1	NA	TRBV28	TRBJ2-5	14	CASSSAQGAETQYF	TGTGCCAGCAGTTCCGCACAGGGGGCAGAGACCCAGTACTTC